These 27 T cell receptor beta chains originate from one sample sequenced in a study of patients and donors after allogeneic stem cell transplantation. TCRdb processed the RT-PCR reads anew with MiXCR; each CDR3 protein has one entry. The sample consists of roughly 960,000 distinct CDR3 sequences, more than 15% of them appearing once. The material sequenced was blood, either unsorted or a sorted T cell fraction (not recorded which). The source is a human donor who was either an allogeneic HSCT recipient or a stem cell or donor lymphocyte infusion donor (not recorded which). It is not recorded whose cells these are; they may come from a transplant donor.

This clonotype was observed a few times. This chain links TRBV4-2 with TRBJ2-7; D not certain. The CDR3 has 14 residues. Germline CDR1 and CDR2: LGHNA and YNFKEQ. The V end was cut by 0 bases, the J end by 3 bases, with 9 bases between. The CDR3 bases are TGTGCCAGCAGCCAAGACGACGGAGACTACGAGCAGTACTTC. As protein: CASSQDDGDYEQYF.

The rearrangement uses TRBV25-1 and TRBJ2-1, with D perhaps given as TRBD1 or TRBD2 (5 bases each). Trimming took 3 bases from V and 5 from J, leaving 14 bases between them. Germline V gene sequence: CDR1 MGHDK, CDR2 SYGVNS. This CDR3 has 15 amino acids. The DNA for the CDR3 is TGTGCCAGCAGTGATTTCCTTCTGGGGGACAATGAGCAGTTCTTC. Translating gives CASSDFLLGDNEQFF.

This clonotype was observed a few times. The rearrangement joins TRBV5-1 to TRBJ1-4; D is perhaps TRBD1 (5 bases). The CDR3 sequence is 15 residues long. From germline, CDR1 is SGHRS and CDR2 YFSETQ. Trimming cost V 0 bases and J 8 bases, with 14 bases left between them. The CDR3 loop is CASSLVSGKEEKLFF. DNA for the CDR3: TGCGCCAGCAGCTTGGTCTCAGGGAAGGAAGAAAAACTGTTTTTT.

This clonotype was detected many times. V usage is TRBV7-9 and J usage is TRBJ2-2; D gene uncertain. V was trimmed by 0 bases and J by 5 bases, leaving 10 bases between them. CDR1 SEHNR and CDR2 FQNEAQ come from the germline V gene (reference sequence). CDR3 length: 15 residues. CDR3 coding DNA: TGTGCCAGCAGCTTAGCCTCCACGAGGACCGGGGAGCTGTTTTTT. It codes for CASSLASTRTGELFF.

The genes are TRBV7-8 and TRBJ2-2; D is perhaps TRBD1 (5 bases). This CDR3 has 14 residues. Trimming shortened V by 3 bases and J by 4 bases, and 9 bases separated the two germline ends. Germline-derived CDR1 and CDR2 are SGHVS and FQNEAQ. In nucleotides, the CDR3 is TGTGCCAGCAGCTTCGACAGAAGCACCGGGGAGCTGTTTTTT. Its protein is CASSFDRSTGELFF.

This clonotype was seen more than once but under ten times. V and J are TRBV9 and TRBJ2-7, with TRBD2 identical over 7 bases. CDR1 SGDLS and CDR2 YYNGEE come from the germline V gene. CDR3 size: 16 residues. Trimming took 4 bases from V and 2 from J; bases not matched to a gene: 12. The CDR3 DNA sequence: TGTGCCAGCAGCCCCCGGGGAGCGGGGCACCCCTACGAGCAGTACTTC. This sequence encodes CASSPRGAGHPYEQYF.

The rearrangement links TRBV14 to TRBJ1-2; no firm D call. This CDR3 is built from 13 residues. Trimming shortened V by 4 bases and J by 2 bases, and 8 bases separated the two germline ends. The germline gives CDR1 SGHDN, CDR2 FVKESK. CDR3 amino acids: CASSLKLNYGYTF. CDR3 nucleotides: TGTGCCAGCAGCCTTAAACTAAACTATGGCTACACCTTC.

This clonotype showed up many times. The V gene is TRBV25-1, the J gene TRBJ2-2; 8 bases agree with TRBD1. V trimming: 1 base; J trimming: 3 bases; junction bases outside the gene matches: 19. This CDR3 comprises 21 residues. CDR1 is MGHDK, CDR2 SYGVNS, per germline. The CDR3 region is CASSEWTAPSRTGRDTGELFF. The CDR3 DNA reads TGTGCCAGCAGTGAATGGACGGCACCCTCTCGGACAGGGCGAGACACCGGGGAGCTGTTTTTT.

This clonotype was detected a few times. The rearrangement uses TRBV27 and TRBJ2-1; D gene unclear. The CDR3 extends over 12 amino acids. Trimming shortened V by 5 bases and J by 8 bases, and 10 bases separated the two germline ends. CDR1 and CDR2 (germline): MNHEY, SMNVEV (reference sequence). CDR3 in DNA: TGTGCCAGCAGTCCCGCCCTAGATGAGCAGTTCTTC. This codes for CASSPALDEQFF.

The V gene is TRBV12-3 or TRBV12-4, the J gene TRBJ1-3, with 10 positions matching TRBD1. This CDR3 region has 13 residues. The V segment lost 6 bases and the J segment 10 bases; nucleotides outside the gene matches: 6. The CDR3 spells CASRTGGSGTIYF. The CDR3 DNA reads TGTGCCAGCAGGACAGGGGGCAGTGGAACCATATATTTT.

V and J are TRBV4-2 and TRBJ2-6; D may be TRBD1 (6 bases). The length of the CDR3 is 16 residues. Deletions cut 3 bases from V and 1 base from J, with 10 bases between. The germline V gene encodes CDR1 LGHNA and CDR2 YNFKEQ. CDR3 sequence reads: CASSQRTGSGANVLTF. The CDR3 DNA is TGTGCCAGCAGCCAGCGTACAGGGTCTGGGGCCAACGTCCTGACTTTC.

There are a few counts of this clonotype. CDR3 amino acids: CASSAGAQGTEAFF. CDR3 DNA: TGTGCCAGCAGTGCCGGGGCGCAAGGCACTGAAGCTTTCTTT. This sequence joins TRBV12-3 or TRBV12-4 and TRBJ1-1, with TRBD1 as a possible D gene (5 bases). This CDR3 has 14 amino acids. V was cut by 5 bases and J by 4 bases, with 14 bases left in between.

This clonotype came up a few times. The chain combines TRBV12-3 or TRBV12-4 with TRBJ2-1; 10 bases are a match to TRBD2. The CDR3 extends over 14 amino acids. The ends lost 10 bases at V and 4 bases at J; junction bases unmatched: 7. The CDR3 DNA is TGTGCCACCCAGCGGGGGGGCTCATACAATGAGCAGTTCTTC. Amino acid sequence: CATQRGGSYNEQFF.

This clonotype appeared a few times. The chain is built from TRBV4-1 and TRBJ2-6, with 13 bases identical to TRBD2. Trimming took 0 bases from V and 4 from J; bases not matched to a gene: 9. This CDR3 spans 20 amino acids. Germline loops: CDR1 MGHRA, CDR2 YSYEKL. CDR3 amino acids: CASSQDRTSGSHRGANVLTF. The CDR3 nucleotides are TGCGCCAGCAGCCAAGATCGGACTAGCGGGAGCCACCGAGGGGCCAACGTCCTGACTTTC.

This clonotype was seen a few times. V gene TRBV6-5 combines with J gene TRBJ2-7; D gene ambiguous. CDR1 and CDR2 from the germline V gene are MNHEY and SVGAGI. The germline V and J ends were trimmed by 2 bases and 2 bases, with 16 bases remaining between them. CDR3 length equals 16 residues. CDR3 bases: TGTGCCAGCAGTTACAGTGAGAATAACAGCGCCTACGAGCAGTACTTC. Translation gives CASSYSENNSAYEQYF.

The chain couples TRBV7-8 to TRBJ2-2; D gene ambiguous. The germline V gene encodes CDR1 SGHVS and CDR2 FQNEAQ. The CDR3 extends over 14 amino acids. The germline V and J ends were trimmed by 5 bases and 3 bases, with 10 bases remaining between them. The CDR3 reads CASSILRDTGELFF. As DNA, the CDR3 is TGTGCCAGCAGCATACTACGGGACACCGGGGAGCTGTTTTTT.

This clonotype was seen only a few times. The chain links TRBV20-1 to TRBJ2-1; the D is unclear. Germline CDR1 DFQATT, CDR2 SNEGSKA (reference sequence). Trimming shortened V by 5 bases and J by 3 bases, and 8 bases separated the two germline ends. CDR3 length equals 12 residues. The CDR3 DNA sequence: TGCAGTGCTCTATCCCACTACAATGAGCAGTTCTTC. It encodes CSALSHYNEQFF.

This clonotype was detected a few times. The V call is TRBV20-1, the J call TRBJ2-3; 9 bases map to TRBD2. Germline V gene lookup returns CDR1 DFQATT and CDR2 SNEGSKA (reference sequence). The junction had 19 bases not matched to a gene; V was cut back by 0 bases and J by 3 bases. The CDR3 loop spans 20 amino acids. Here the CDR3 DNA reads TGCAGTGCTAGAGATTTAAAGGGGGCGGGAGGGCCTTTGCGAACAGATACGCAGTATTTT. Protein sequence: CSARDLKGAGGPLRTDTQYF.

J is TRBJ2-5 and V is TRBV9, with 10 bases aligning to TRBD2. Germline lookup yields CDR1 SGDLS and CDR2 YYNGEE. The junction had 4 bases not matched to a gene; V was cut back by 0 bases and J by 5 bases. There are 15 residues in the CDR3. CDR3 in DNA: TGTGCCAGCAGCGTAGATAGCGGGAGGATTGAGACCCAGTACTTC. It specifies CASSVDSGRIETQYF.

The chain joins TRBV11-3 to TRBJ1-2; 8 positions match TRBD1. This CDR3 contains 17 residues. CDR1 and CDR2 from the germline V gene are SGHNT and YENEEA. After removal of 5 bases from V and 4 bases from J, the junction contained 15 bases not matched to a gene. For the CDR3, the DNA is TGTGCCAGCAGCCCAGGACAGGGACGCTCCGGTGGCTATGGCTACACCTTC. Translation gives CASSPGQGRSGGYGYTF.

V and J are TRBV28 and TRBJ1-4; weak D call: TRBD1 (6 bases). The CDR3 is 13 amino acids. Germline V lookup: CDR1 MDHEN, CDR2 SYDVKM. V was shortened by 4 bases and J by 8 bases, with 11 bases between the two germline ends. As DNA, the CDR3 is TGTGCCAGCAGTTCCGGGGGCGACGAAAAACTGTTTTTT. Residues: CASSSGGDEKLFF.

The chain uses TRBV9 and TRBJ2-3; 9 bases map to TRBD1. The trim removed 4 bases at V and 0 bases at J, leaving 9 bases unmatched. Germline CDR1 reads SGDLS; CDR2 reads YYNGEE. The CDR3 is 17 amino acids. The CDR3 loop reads CASSFPGQGPSTDTQYF. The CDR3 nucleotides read TGTGCCAGCAGCTTCCCCGGACAGGGGCCTAGCACAGATACGCAGTATTTT.

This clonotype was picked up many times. CDR3 region: CASSSLPGPSNEKLFF. Written as DNA, the CDR3 is TGTGCCAGCAGCTCCCTACCGGGACCATCTAATGAAAAACTGTTTTTT. The chain joins TRBV9 to TRBJ1-4, with D possibly matching TRBD1 (5 bases). The germline V gene encodes CDR1 SGDLS and CDR2 YYNGEE. Trimming removed 4 bases from V and 3 bases from J, with 16 bases in between. There are 16 residues in the CDR3.

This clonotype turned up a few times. CDR3 bases: TGTGCCAGCAGCTTAAACGGGGGCGAGCAGTACTTC. This encodes CASSLNGGEQYF. This chain connects TRBV7-3 to TRBJ2-7, with a tentative D call TRBD2 (6 bases). Germline CDR1 SGHTA, CDR2 FQGTGA. V lost 1 base and J lost 6, with 7 bases in between. This CDR3 comprises 12 residues.

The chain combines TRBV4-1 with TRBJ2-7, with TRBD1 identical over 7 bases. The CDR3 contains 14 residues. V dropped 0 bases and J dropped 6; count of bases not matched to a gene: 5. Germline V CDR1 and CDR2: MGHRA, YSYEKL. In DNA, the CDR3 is TGCGCCAGCAGCCAAGATGAGGGGGCGGGCGAGCAGTACTTC. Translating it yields CASSQDEGAGEQYF.

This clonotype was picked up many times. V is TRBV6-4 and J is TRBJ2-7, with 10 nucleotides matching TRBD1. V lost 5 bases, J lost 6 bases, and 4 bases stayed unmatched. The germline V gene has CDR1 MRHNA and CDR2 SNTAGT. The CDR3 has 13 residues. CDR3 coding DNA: TGTGCCAGCAGTCCCGGGACAGGGGCCGAGCAGTACTTC. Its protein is CASSPGTGAEQYF.

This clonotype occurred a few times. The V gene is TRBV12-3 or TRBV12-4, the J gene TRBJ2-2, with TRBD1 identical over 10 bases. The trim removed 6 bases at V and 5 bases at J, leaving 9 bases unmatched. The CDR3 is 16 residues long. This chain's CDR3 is CASSRRTGGETGELFF. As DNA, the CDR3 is TGTGCCAGCAGCAGGAGGACAGGGGGAGAGACCGGGGAGCTGTTTTTT.